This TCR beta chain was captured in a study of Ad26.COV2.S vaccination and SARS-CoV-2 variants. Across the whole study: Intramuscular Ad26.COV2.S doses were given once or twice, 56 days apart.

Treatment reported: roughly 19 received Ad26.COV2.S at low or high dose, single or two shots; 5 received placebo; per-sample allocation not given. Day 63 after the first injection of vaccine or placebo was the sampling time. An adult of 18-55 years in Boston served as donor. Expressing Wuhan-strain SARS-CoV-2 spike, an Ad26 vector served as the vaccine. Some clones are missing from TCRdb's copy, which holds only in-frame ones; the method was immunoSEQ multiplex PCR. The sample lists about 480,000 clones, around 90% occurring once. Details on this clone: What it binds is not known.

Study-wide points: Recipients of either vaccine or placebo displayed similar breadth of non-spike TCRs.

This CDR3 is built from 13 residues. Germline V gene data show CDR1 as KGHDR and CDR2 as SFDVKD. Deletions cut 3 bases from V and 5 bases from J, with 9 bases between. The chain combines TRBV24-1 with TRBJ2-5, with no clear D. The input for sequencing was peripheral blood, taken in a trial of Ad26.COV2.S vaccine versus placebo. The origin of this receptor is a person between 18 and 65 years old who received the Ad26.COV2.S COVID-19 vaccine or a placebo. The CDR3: CATSDLRWETQYF. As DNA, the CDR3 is TGTGCCACCAGTGATCTTCGGTGGGAGACCCAGTACTTC.